This TCR beta chain comes out of a study of blood T cell repertoires in COVID-19 (dated by TCRdb to 2018 to 2021). About the full investigation: Samples from collaborators originated in the United States, Italy and Spain and spanned both the acute and convalescent phases of COVID-19. The material from the prospective study consisted of cDNA or gDNA derived from T cells, B-cell-depleted T cells, or PBMCs. The dataset comprised deeply sampled blood TCRbeta repertoires from subjects exposed to, actively infected with, or recovered from COVID-19. A freely available public database, intended as a resource for researchers studying the immune response to SARS-CoV-2, is where the repertoires were released. The samples were drawn from two sources: the first 160 participants of the ongoing ImmuneRACE study, and some 1,300 subjects contributed by 6 global collaborators. A de-identified subject ID, COVID-19 status, age in years and sex were almost always included in the sample metadata. Where available, HLA class I and class II types were obtained from metadata supplied by the sample provider rather than from assay-based typing.

TCRbeta CDR3 regions were amplified from genomic DNA using the immunoSEQ Assay, a bias-controlled multiplex PCR. In the original analysis: The number of nucleated cells in each sample was estimated by amplification of reference gene primers within the assay. Sequence reads were collapsed and filtered to measure the absolute abundance of every unique TCRbeta CDR3 rearrangement. Productive Simpson clonality was computed per sample as the square root of Simpson's diversity index over productive rearrangements. TCRdb obtained this table from immuneACCESS and retained in-frame rearrangements with V and J assigned. These tables miss some clones; where compared with another copy, unresolved V genes account for less than half of the shortfall, and the remainder is unexplained. V and J calls and clone size come straight from that table; D and trimming were deduced from the DNA. A total of some 250,000 clones appear in this sample, roughly 80% of them only once. The ten top clones hold around 4.2% of the sample.

What the work shows at the level of the full study, not this receptor alone: How much clinical and demographic metadata was included differed by source and by participant, and the metadata was provided uncurated.

Of note for this clone: This receptor's antigen is unknown. No quality values exist for individual bases; no much larger clone is one base distant.

Collaborating institutions collected whole blood in K2EDTA tubes following their own protocols. For TCRbeta analysis, collaborators shipped samples in one of three forms: frozen whole blood, isolated PBMCs, or DNA extracted from either of those sample types. The sequenced sample consisted of peripheral blood. The clonotype originates from a man aged 55 to 70 with acute or convalescent COVID-19.

The CDR3 region reads CASSLAGRRTNSPLHF. The nucleotides are TGCGCCAGCAGCTTGGCCGGGAGGCGGACTAATTCACCCCTCCACTTT. The chain links TRBV5-1 with TRBJ1-6; no D gene can be assigned with confidence. The germline V gene specifies SGHRS as CDR1 and YFSETQ as CDR2. V lost 0 bases and J lost 6 bases; the stretch between them is 13 bases long. The CDR3, from cysteine to phenylalanine, totals 16 residues. The kept DNA is CDR3 alone, 48 bases in frame from the first base.